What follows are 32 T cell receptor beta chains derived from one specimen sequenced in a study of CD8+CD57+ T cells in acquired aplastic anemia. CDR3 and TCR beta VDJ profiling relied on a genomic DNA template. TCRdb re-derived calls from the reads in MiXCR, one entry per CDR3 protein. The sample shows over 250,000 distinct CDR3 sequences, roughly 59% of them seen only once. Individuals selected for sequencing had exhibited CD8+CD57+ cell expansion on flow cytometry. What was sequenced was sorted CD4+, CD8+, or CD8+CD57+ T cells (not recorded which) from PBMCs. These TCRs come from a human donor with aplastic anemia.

CDR3 loop: CSVGGGTMNTEAFF. CDR3 DNA: TGCAGCGTTGGAGGGGGCACGATGAACACTGAAGCTTTCTTT. This rearrangement joins TRBV29-1 to TRBJ1-1; TRBD1 aligns across 7 bases. The CDR3 length is 14 residues. The trim removed 4 bases at V and 0 bases at J, leaving 5 bases unmatched. CDR1 SQVTM and CDR2 ANQGSEA come from the germline V gene.

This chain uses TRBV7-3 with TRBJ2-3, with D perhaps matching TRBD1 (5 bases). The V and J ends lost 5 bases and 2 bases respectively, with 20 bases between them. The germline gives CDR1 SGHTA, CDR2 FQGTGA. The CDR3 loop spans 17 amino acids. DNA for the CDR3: TGTGCCAGCAGCCGCAGGGCAGGGCGAGCGAACACAGATACGCAGTATTTT. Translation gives CASSRRAGRANTDTQYF.

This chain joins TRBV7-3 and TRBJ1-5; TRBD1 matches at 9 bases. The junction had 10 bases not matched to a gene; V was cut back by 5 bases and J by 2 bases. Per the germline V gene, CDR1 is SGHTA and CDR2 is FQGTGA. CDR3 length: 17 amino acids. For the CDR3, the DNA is TGTGCCAGCAGCAGGACAGGGGCGGTCGGTCGCAATCAGCCCCAGCATTTT. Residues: CASSRTGAVGRNQPQHF.

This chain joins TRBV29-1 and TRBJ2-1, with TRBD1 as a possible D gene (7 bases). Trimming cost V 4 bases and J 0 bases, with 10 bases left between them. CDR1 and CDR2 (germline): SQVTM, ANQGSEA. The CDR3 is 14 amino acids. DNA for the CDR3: TGCAGCGTTGGACAGGGAGGCTCCTACAATGAGCAGTTCTTC. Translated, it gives CSVGQGGSYNEQFF.

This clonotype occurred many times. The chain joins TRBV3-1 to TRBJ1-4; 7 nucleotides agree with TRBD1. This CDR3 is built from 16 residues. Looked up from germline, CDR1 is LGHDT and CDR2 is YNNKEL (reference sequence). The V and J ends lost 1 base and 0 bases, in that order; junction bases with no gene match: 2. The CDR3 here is CASSQGTGATNEKLFF. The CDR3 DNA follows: TGTGCCAGCAGCCAAGGGACAGGCGCAACTAATGAAAAACTGTTTTTT.

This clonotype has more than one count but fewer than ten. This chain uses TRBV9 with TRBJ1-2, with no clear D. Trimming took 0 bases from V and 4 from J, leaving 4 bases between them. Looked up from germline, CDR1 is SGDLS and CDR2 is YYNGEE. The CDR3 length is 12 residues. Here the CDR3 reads CASSVDSYGYTF. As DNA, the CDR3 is TGTGCCAGCAGCGTAGATAGCTATGGCTACACCTTC.

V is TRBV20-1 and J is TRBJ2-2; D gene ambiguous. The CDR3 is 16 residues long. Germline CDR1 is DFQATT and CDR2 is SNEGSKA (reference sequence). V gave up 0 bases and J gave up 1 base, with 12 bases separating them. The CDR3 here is CSARDEPGKNTGELFF. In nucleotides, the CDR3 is TGCAGTGCTAGAGATGAGCCGGGCAAGAACACCGGGGAGCTGTTTTTT.

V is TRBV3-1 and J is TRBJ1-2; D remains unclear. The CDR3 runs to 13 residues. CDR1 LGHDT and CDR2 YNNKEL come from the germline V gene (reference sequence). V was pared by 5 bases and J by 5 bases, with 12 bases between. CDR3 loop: CASSLEQQYGYTF. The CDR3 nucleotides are TGTGCCAGCAGCTTGGAACAGCAATATGGCTACACCTTC.

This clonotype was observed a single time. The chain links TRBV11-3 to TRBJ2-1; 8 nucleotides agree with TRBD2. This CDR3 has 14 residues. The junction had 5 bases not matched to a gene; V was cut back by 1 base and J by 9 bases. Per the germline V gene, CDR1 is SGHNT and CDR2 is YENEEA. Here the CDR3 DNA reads TGTGCCAGCAGCTTAGGCGGGGGGCCAGGTGAGCAGTTCTTC. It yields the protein CASSLGGGPGEQFF.

CDR3 in DNA: TGTGCCAGCAGCCACCGCCACAGTAATGAAAAACTGTTTTTT. Translating it yields CASSHRHSNEKLFF. The V and J genes are TRBV7-9 and TRBJ1-4; no firm D call. The germline V gene has CDR1 SEHNR and CDR2 FQNEAQ (reference sequence). CDR3 length: 14 residues. Trimming took off 5 bases at V and 4 bases at J, with 11 bases between the two ends.

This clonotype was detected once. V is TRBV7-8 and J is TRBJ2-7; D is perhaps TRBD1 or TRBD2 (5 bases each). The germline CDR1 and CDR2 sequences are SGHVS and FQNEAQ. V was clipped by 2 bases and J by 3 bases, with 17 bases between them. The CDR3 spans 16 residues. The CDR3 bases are TGTGCCAGCAGCTTAAAGTGGGGGACGGCAGACTACGAGCAGTACTTC. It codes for CASSLKWGTADYEQYF.

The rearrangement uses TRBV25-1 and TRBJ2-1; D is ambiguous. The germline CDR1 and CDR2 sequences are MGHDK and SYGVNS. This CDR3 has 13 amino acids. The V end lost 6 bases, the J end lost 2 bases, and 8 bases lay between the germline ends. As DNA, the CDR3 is TGTGCCAGCAGCCCCACTGCCTACAATGAGCAGTTCTTC. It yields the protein CASSPTAYNEQFF.

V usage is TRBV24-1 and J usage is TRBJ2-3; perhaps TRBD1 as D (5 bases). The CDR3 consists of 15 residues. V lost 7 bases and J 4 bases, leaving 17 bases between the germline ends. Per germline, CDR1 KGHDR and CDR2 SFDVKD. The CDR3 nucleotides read TGTGCCACCAGGGGGCACGTTCCACTGGCAGATACGCAGTATTTT. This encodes CATRGHVPLADTQYF.

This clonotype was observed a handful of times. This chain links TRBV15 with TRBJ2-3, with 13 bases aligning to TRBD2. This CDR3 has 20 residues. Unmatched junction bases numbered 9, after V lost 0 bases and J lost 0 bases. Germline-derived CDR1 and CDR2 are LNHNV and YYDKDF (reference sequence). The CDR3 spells CATSRDWSTSGRASTDTQYF. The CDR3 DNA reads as TGTGCCACCAGCAGAGATTGGAGTACTAGCGGGAGGGCTAGCACAGATACGCAGTATTTT.

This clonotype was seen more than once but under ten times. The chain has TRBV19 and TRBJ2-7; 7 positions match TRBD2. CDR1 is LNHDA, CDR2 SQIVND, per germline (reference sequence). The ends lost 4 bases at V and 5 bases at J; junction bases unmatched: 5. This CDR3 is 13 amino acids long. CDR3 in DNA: TGTGCCAGTAGTACCGGGACTATCAACGAGCAGTACTTC. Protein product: CASSTGTINEQYF.

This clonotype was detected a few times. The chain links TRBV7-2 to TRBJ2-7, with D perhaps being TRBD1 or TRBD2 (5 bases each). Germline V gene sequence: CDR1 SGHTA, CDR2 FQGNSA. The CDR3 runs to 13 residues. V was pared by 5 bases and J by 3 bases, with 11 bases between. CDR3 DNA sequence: TGTGCCAGCAGCGCTCGGGACGGCTACGAGCAGTACTTC. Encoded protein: CASSARDGYEQYF.

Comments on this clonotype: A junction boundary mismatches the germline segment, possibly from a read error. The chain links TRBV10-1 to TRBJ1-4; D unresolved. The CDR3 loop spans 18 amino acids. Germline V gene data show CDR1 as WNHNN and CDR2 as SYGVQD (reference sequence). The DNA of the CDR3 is TGCGCCAGCAGTGAGTCACGTTGGGAAGTTGCAACTAATGAAGAACTGCTTTTT. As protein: CASSESRWEVATNEELLF.

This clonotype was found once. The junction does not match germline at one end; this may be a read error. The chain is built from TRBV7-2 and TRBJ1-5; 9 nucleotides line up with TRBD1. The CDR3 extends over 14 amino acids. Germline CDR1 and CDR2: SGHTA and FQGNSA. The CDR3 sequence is CANSLDRGNQPQHF. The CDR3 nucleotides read TGTGCCAACAGCTTGGACAGGGGTAATCAGCCCCAGCATTTT. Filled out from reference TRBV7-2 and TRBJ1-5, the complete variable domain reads GAGVSQSPSNKVTEKGKDVELRCDPISGHTALYWYRQSLGQGLEFLIYFQGNSAPDKSGLPSDRFSAERTGGSVSTLTIQRTQQEDSAVYLCANSLDRGNQPQHFGDGTRLSIL.

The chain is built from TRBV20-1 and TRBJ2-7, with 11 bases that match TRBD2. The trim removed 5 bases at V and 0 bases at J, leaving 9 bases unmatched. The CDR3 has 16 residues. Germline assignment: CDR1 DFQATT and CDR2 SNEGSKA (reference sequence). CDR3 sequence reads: CSASGTSGQGSYEQYF. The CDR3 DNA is TGCAGTGCTTCCGGGACTAGCGGCCAAGGCTCCTACGAGCAGTACTTC.

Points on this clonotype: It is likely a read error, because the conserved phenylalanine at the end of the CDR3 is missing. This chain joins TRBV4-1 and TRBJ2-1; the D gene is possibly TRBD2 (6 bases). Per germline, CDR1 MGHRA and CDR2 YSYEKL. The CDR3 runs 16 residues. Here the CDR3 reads CASSQDPPGDDNEQFS. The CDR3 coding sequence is TGCGCCAGCAGCCAAGATCCACCGGGAGACGACAACGAGCAGTTCTCC.

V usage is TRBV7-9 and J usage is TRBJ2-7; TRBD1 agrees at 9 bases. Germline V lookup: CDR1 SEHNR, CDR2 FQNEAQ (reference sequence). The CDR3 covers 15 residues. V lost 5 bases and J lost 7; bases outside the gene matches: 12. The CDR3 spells CASSPDVWDREEQYF. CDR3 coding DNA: TGTGCCAGCAGCCCGGACGTTTGGGACAGGGAAGAGCAGTACTTC.

The DNA of the CDR3 is TGCGCCAGCAGCCCGGGACAGGGTTACTACAATGAGCAGTTCTTC. It is translated as CASSPGQGYYNEQFF. V gene TRBV10-1 combines with J gene TRBJ2-1; 9 nucleotides line up with TRBD1. This CDR3 has 15 amino acids. J gave up 3 bases and V 6 bases, and 6 bases lay outside the gene matches. CDR1 and CDR2 from the germline V gene are WNHNN and SYGVQD (reference sequence).

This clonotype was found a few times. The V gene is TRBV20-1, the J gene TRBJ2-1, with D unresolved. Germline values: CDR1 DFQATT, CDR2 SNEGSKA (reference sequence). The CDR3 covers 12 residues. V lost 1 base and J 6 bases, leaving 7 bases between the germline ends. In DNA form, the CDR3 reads TGCAGTGCTAGAGGGGTTAGCAATGAGCAGTTCTTC. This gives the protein CSARGVSNEQFF.

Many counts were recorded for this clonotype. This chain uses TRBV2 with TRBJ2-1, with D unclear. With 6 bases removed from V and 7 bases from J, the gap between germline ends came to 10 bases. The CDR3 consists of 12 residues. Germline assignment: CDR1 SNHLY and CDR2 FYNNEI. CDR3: CASRLEGNEQFF. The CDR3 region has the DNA TGTGCCAGCAGGTTGGAAGGGAATGAGCAGTTCTTC.

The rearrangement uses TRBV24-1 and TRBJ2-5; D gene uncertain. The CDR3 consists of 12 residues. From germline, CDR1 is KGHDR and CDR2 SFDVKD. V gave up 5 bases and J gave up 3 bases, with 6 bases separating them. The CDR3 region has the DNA TGTGCCACCAGTGGCCAGGAAGAGACCCAGTACTTC. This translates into CATSGQEETQYF.

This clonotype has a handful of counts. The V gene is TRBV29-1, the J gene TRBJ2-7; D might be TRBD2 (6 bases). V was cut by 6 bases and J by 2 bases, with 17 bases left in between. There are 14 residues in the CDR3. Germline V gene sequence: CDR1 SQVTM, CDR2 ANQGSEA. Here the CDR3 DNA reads TGCAGCGTACCCCGGGCGGGAAAAACCTACGAGCAGTACTTC. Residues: CSVPRAGKTYEQYF.

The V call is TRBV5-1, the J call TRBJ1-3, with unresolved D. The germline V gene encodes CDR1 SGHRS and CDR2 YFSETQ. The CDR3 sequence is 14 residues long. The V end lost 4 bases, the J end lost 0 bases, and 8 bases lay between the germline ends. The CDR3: CASSTSDSGNTIYF. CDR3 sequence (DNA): TGCGCCAGCAGCACCAGCGACTCTGGAAACACCATATATTTT.

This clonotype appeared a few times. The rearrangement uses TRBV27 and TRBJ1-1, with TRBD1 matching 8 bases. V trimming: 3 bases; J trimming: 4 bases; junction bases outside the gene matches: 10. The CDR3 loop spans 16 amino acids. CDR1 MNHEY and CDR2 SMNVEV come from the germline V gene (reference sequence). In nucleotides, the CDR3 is TGTGCCAGCAGTTTCCTATTGACAGGGGCGGGCACTGAAGCTTTCTTT. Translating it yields CASSFLLTGAGTEAFF.

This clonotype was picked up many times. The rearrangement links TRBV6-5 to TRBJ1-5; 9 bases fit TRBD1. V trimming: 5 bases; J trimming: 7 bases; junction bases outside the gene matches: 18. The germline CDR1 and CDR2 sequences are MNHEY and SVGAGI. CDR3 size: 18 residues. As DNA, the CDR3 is TGTGCCAGCAGTCCCTCCATTCCGGGACAGGGAAGTCGGCAGCCCCAGCATTTT. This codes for CASSPSIPGQGSRQPQHF.

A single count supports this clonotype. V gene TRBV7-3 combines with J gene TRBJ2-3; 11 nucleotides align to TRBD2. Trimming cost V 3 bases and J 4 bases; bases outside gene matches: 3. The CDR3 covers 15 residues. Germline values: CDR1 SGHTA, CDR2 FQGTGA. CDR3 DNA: TGTGCCAGCAGCTTTAGCGGGGGGGGTGCAGATACGCAGTATTTT. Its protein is CASSFSGGGADTQYF.

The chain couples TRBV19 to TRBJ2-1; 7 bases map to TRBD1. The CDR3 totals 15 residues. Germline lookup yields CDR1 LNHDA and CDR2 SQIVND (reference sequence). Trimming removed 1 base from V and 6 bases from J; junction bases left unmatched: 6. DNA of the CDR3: TGTGCCAGTAGTATAGCACAGGGGCTTGGCAATGAGCAGTTCTTC. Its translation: CASSIAQGLGNEQFF.

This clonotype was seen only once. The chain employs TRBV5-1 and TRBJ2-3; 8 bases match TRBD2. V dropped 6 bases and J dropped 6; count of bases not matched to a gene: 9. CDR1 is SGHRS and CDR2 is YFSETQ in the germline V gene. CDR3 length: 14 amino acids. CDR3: CASTSGGVMDTQYF. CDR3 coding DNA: TGCGCCAGCACTTCCGGGGGGGTGATGGATACGCAGTATTTT.